Listed here are 14 T cell receptor beta chains from one sample, sequenced in a study of spatial heterogeneity in lung cancer. TCRdb re-called the 5' RACE reads with MiXCR, one entry per CDR3 protein. The sample has 95,000 to 130,000 distinct CDR3 sequences, more than 10% seen once. Time point in this sample: blood at routine non-recurrence follow-up after resection. Whole RNA, which was extracted from tumor, nontumor lung tissue or frozen PBMC, was sequenced without any cell sorting. Sequenced material: PBMCs, taken at follow-up. The receptors originated from a male donor with early-stage non-small cell lung cancer.

The V and J genes are TRBV10-3 and TRBJ2-5; 10 nucleotides agree with TRBD1. Germline V CDR1 and CDR2: ENHRY, SYGVKD. This CDR3 has 15 residues. Unmatched junction bases numbered 6, after V lost 5 bases and J lost 3 bases. DNA for the CDR3: TGTGCCATCAGTCAATCGGGACAGGGGAAAGAGACCCAGTACTTC. This codes for CAISQSGQGKETQYF.

This clonotype was found a few times. The chain couples TRBV5-4 to TRBJ1-4; no definite D call. Trimming stripped 4 bases from V and 8 bases from J, with 15 bases between. Germline assignment: CDR1 SGHNT and CDR2 YYREEE (reference sequence). The CDR3 covers 14 residues. The CDR3 loop reads CASSPNDKREKLFF. The CDR3, as DNA: TGTGCCAGCAGCCCTAACGACAAAAGGGAAAAACTGTTTTTT.

The table lists this clonotype with a few counts. The chain combines TRBV27 with TRBJ2-2; perhaps TRBD2 as D (6 bases). Between the trimmed V and J ends, which lost 0 bases and 3 bases, there was a span of 11 bases. The length of the CDR3 is 16 residues. Germline V lookup: CDR1 MNHEY, CDR2 SMNVEV (reference sequence). In DNA form, the CDR3 reads TGTGCCAGCAGTTTATCTGGGACTGGATACACCGGGGAGCTGTTTTTT. Translation: CASSLSGTGYTGELFF.

This clonotype was observed a few times. This rearrangement joins TRBV20-1 to TRBJ2-3; TRBD2 might be the D (5 bases). Trimming took off 1 base at V and 4 bases at J, with 9 bases between the two ends. The CDR3 has 13 amino acids. Germline V CDR1 and CDR2: DFQATT, SNEGSKA (reference sequence). The CDR3 is CSARASPPDTQYF. The CDR3 DNA reads as TGCAGTGCTAGAGCTAGCCCCCCAGATACGCAGTATTTT.

The table lists this clonotype with a few counts. The chain has TRBV30 and TRBJ1-2, with D maybe TRBD1 (6 bases). CDR3 length: 14 amino acids. Germline V gene sequence: CDR1 GTSNPN, CDR2 SVGIG (reference sequence). Trimming took 5 bases from V and 6 from J, leaving 19 bases between them. CDR3 residues: CAWFRSGGRNGYTF. CDR3 DNA sequence: TGTGCCTGGTTTCGATCCGGGGGGCGGAATGGCTACACCTTC.

This clonotype was detected many times. Written as DNA, the CDR3 is TGTGCCATCAAGAGACAGGGAGGAGAGACCCAGTACTTC. It translates to CAIKRQGGETQYF. The rearrangement joins TRBV10-3 to TRBJ2-5; D is perhaps TRBD1 (7 bases). Germline V gene sequence: CDR1 ENHRY, CDR2 SYGVKD. CDR3 size: 13 residues. Trimming took off 7 bases at V and 4 bases at J, with 13 bases between the two ends.

The gene calls are TRBV20-1 and TRBJ2-3, with D hard to call. CDR1 and CDR2 (germline): DFQATT, SNEGSKA (reference sequence). Trimming pared 4 bases from V and 1 base from J, leaving 6 bases between. The CDR3 is made up of 12 amino acids. The CDR3 loop reads CSATYGTDTQYF. For the CDR3, the DNA is TGCAGTGCTACCTATGGCACAGATACGCAGTATTTT.

This clonotype came up many times. The chain uses TRBV7-9 and TRBJ2-3; D is unresolved. Germline lookup yields CDR1 SEHNR and CDR2 FQNEAQ (reference sequence). The V end was cut by 1 base, the J end by 6 bases, with 17 bases between. The CDR3 contains 16 residues. The CDR3 region is CASSLVNFWVADTQYF. CDR3 coding DNA: TGTGCCAGCAGCTTAGTGAACTTCTGGGTGGCGGATACGCAGTATTTT.

This clonotype was counted at least ten times. The V and J genes are TRBV5-1 and TRBJ2-6; no clear D gene. The CDR3 runs to 17 residues. Deletions cut 2 bases from V and 2 bases from J, with 14 bases between. CDR1 is SGHRS, CDR2 YFSETQ, per germline. The CDR3 coding sequence is TGCGCCAGCAGCTTCCGGGTCGACACGACTGGGGCCAACGTCCTGACTTTC. This encodes CASSFRVDTTGANVLTF.

The gene calls are TRBV28 and TRBJ1-2, with TRBD1 matching over 10 bases. J was trimmed by 5 bases and V by 4 bases; bases with no gene match: 7. The germline V gene encodes CDR1 MDHEN and CDR2 SYDVKM. CDR3 length: 15 residues. The CDR3 spells CASSSPGQGRYGYTF. The DNA for the CDR3 is TGTGCCAGCAGTTCGCCGGGACAGGGGAGGTATGGCTACACCTTC.

The chain has TRBV11-2 and TRBJ1-1; tentative D call: TRBD1 (5 bases). Germline lookup yields CDR1 SGHAT and CDR2 FQNNGV. The ends were cut back, 7 bases at V and 3 bases at J, with 18 bases in the middle. This CDR3 has 15 amino acids. CDR3 loop: CASIPAGRAHTEAFF. The DNA of the CDR3 is TGTGCCAGCATCCCTGCAGGCAGGGCCCACACTGAAGCTTTCTTT.

This clonotype was observed at least ten times. The V gene is TRBV7-2, the J gene TRBJ2-7; no clear D. Germline-derived CDR1 and CDR2 are SGHTA and FQGNSA. V lost 3 bases and J 0 bases, leaving 9 bases between the germline ends. This CDR3 region has 14 residues. This CDR3 reads CASSFSVSSYEQYF. The CDR3 DNA reads TGTGCCAGCAGCTTTTCTGTAAGCTCCTACGAGCAGTACTTC.

This chain links TRBV2 with TRBJ2-1, with 7 bases fitting TRBD1. This CDR3 contains 15 residues. The V gene end was trimmed by 5 bases and the J gene end by 3 bases; junction bases not matched to a gene: 7. Looked up from germline, CDR1 is SNHLY and CDR2 is FYNNEI. The CDR3 region is CASSMDRIIYNEQFF. In DNA, the CDR3 is TGTGCCAGCAGTATGGACAGGATAATCTACAATGAGCAGTTCTTC.

This clonotype was seen ten or more times. This chain connects TRBV10-3 to TRBJ2-5; a possible D gene is TRBD1 (8 bases). V was pared by 8 bases and J by 4 bases, with 17 bases between. The CDR3 contains 14 residues. Germline CDR1 ENHRY, CDR2 SYGVKD. The CDR3 region has the DNA TGTGCCATCCGCGGACAGGGAGGGTCAGAGACCCAGTACTTC. Translating it yields CAIRGQGGSETQYF.